This T cell receptor beta chain was sequenced during a study of cytomegalovirus exposure and HLA in healthy donors. Trimming shortened V by 3 bases and J by 11 bases, and 17 bases separated the two germline ends. CDR1 and CDR2 (germline): MNHNS, SASEGT. The CDR3 covers 14 residues. Broader study findings: In a later analysis, at a false discovery rate of 0.05, some 15,000 TCR beta sequences were associated with HLA alleles.

With regard to this clone: The antigen remains unidentified.

Primers for the PCR totalled 60 Vbeta and 13 Jbeta. The table came from immunoSEQ multiplex PCR; TCRdb's copy has only in-frame clones and leaves some out. The table has about 140,000 clones, approximately 80% seen once. This sequence was found in a man between 35 and 55 years old in good health and CMV-seronegative. Sequencing used PBMCs. This sequence joins TRBV6-1 and TRBJ1-5; D is perhaps TRBD1 (6 bases). Here the CDR3 DNA reads TGTGCCAGCAGTGATAAGGACAGTCCCCTGTCCCAGCATTTT. This translates into CASSDKDSPLSQHF.